The next 32 T cell receptor beta chains were all read from a single sample in a study of Graves' ophthalmopathy and Graves' hyperthyroidism. TCR beta CDR3 amplification used RNA transcripts. HTBI primers primed a first-round RT-PCR, and a second-round multiplex PCR followed. TCRdb analysed the multiplex PCR reads with MiXCR anew, one entry per CDR3 protein. The sample has 1 million to 1.3 million distinct CDR3 sequences; about 35% are singletons. Sequences were obtained from peripheral blood or thyroid tissue (not recorded which). The source of these receptors is an adult man with Graves' hyperthyroidism.

The chain combines TRBV20-1 with TRBJ1-2; the D is unclear. Germline V gene data show CDR1 as DFQATT and CDR2 as SNEGSKA (reference sequence). Trimming took off 7 bases at V and 4 bases at J, with 13 bases between the two ends. The CDR3 loop spans 12 amino acids. This chain's CDR3 is CSDDMGTYGYTF. In DNA, the CDR3 is TGCAGTGATGACATGGGCACCTATGGCTACACCTTC.

This clonotype was seen a few times. The chain joins TRBV29-1 to TRBJ1-3, with 7 bases fitting TRBD1. The CDR3 totals 13 residues. V shed 7 bases, J shed 2 bases, and the junction held 5 bases outside the gene matches. Germline V gene data show CDR1 as SQVTM and CDR2 as ANQGSEA. The CDR3 region is CSARQGTGNTIYF. CDR3 in DNA: TGCAGCGCCCGACAGGGAACTGGAAACACCATATATTTT.

This chain links TRBV10-3 with TRBJ1-1, with D possibly TRBD1 on 5 matching bases. The CDR3 is 16 amino acids. Between the trimmed V and J ends, which lost 3 bases and 2 bases, there was a span of 16 bases. Germline CDR1 is ENHRY and CDR2 is SYGVKD. The CDR3 DNA follows: TGTGCCATCAGTGACAGGGTGGGGCAAGGAAACACTGAAGCTTTCTTT. Protein product: CAISDRVGQGNTEAFF.

This clonotype was counted at least ten times. The genes are TRBV7-9 and TRBJ1-6; the D is unclear. Germline V gives CDR1 SEHNR, CDR2 FQNEAQ (reference sequence). Trimming stripped 4 bases from V and 0 bases from J, with 10 bases between. The CDR3 totals 16 residues. CDR3 bases: TGTGCCAGCAGCTCACAAGGGTTCTCCTATAATTCACCCCTCCACTTT. As protein: CASSSQGFSYNSPLHF. The whole variable domain, remainder taken from reference TRBV7-9 and TRBJ1-6, is DTGVSQNPRHKITKRGQNVTFRCDPISEHNRLYWYRQTLGQGPEFLTYFQNEAQLEKSRLLSDRFSAERPKGSFSTLEIQRTEQGDSAMYLCASSSQGFSYNSPLHFGNGTRLTVT.

Notes on this clonotype: Being one base from a much bigger clone, this may be a read error. This chain uses TRBV20-1 with TRBJ2-5; 8 bases are a match to TRBD1. The germline CDR1 and CDR2 sequences are DFQATT and SNEGSKA (reference sequence). Trimming at V came to 0 bases and at J to 0 bases, leaving 6 bases not matched to a gene. This CDR3 is 16 amino acids long. The CDR3 DNA reads as TGCAGTGCTAGAGAGAACAGGGGGACGCACCAAGAGACCCAGTACTTC. Protein product: CSARENRGTHQETQYF.

This chain joins TRBV6-1 and TRBJ1-6; no firm D call. This CDR3 has 17 residues. Trimming took 6 bases from V and 3 from J, leaving 18 bases between them. CDR1 and CDR2 (germline): MNHNS, SASEGT. CDR3 region: CASSEIPGRRYNSPLHF. The CDR3 DNA follows: TGTGCCAGCAGCGAAATCCCAGGACGTCGCTATAATTCACCCCTCCACTTT.

This clonotype came up a few times. V usage is TRBV2 and J usage is TRBJ2-2; tentatively, D is TRBD2 (5 bases). Germline CDR1 is SNHLY and CDR2 is FYNNEI. V was cut by 6 bases and J by 5 bases, with 10 bases left in between. This CDR3 comprises 13 residues. In DNA, the CDR3 is TGTGCCAGCAGGCCTGAGGGTACCGGGGAGCTGTTTTTT. Protein sequence: CASRPEGTGELFF. The entire variable domain, with the rest obtained from reference TRBV2 and TRBJ2-2, is as follows: EPEVTQTPSHQVTQMGQEVILRCVPISNHLYFYWYRQILGQKVEFLVSFYNNEISEKSEIFDDQFSVERPDGSNFTLKIRSTKLEDSAMYFCASRPEGTGELFFGEGSRLTVL.

The chain joins TRBV2 to TRBJ1-1; TRBD1 agrees at 8 bases. Losses at the gene ends were 6 bases for V and 3 bases for J; bases not matched to a gene: 9. The length of the CDR3 is 15 residues. Germline-derived CDR1 and CDR2 are SNHLY and FYNNEI. The CDR3 protein is CASRTAGTGDTEAFF. CDR3 DNA: TGTGCCAGCAGGACGGCCGGGACAGGTGACACTGAAGCTTTCTTT.

J is TRBJ2-7 and V is TRBV4-1, with 7 bases that match TRBD2. The germline V gene encodes CDR1 MGHRA and CDR2 YSYEKL. Germline trimming cut 0 bases from V and 2 bases from J; bases unmatched to any gene: 7. The CDR3 has 16 amino acids. The CDR3 here is CASSQDGREYPYEQYF. The CDR3 coding sequence is TGCGCCAGCAGCCAAGATGGGCGGGAGTATCCCTACGAGCAGTACTTC.

Regarding this clonotype: The junction and the germline gene differ at one end; a read error may be behind it. V and J are TRBV24-1 and TRBJ1-5; D ambiguous. Germline V gene lookup returns CDR1 KGHDR and CDR2 SFDVKD. The CDR3 has 15 residues. CDR3 bases: TGTGCCACCAGTGACTTGAACAGCCCCAATCGGCCCCAGCATTTT. Translating it yields CATSDLNSPNRPQHF.

Regarding this clonotype: A much larger clone lies a single base off, so this may be a read error. The chain recombines TRBV2 with TRBJ1-5; 9 bases line up with TRBD1. V lost 11 bases to trimming and J lost 5 bases; unmatched junction nucleotides: 7. CDR3 length: 13 residues. Germline lookup yields CDR1 SNHLY and CDR2 FYNNEI. DNA of the CDR3: TGTGCCGGTGGACAGGGGCAGGATCAGCCCCAGCATTTT. Translating it yields CAGGQGQDQPQHF.

This clonotype was counted at least ten times. This chain connects TRBV11-2 to TRBJ2-5, with 12 bases aligning to TRBD2. The V gene's germline CDR1 is SGHAT and CDR2 FQNNGV. The CDR3 runs 15 residues. J was trimmed by 1 base and V by 8 bases; bases with no gene match: 5. CDR3 residues: CASQTSGGLQETQYF. CDR3 sequence (DNA): TGTGCCAGCCAAACTAGCGGGGGGCTCCAAGAGACCCAGTACTTC.

At least ten counts were recorded for this clonotype. The chain carries TRBV29-1 and TRBJ1-1; D not certain. Germline CDR1 SQVTM, CDR2 ANQGSEA. CDR3 length equals 13 residues. V lost 5 bases and J 0 bases, leaving 10 bases between the germline ends. CDR3: CSVSRVLNTEAFF. CDR3 coding DNA: TGCAGCGTTAGTCGGGTCTTGAACACTGAAGCTTTCTTT.

The chain employs TRBV27 and TRBJ1-2; the match to TRBD1 covers 11 bases. This CDR3 comprises 14 residues. The J segment lost 7 bases and the V segment lost 6 bases, leaving 7 bases of the junction unmatched. The V gene's germline CDR1 is MNHEY and CDR2 SMNVEV (reference sequence). The CDR3 nucleotides are TGTGCCAGCAGGAGGACAGGGGGCATCGTTGGCTACACCTTC. Translating it yields CASRRTGGIVGYTF.

This clonotype was found a few times. The V call is TRBV6-5, the J call TRBJ1-5; D not certain. Germline lookup yields CDR1 MNHEY and CDR2 SVGAGI. This CDR3 spans 13 amino acids. Trimming cost V 7 bases and J 7 bases, with 14 bases left between them. Written as DNA, the CDR3 is TGTGCCAGCAACCTTTGGGGAGAACAGCCCCAGCATTTT. Translating it yields CASNLWGEQPQHF.

The chain links TRBV11-2 to TRBJ2-2; 11 bases agree with TRBD1. Trimming removed 4 bases from V and 0 bases from J; junction bases left unmatched: 10. In germline, CDR1 is SGHAT, CDR2 FQNNGV. CDR3 size: 19 residues. This CDR3 reads CASSSSPGQGVTNTGELFF. CDR3 bases: TGTGCCAGCAGCTCATCCCCGGGACAGGGGGTTACGAACACCGGGGAGCTGTTTTTT.

This chain links TRBV27 with TRBJ1-2; D gene unclear. The CDR3 covers 13 residues. Germline CDR1 is MNHEY and CDR2 is SMNVEV (reference sequence). Trimming stripped 3 bases from V and 4 bases from J, with 9 bases between. CDR3 sequence: CASSFTEAYGYTF. DNA for the CDR3: TGTGCCAGCAGTTTTACGGAAGCCTATGGCTACACCTTC.

This clonotype has at least ten counts. The rearrangement uses TRBV18 and TRBJ2-6; D is uncertain. Germline V gene data show CDR1 as KGHSH and CDR2 as LQKENI. The V and J ends lost 2 bases and 0 bases respectively, with 5 bases between them. The CDR3 has 15 amino acids. The chain's CDR3 is CASSPLPSGANVLTF. DNA of the CDR3: TGTGCCAGCTCACCATTGCCCTCTGGGGCCAACGTCCTGACTTTC.

The V and J genes are TRBV24-1 and TRBJ2-3; D ambiguous. The CDR3 runs 11 residues. V was pared by 7 bases and J by 5 bases, with 6 bases between. Looked up from germline, CDR1 is KGHDR and CDR2 is SFDVKD. In DNA form, the CDR3 reads TGTGCCACCAGCGCGCTAGATACGCAGTATTTT. Its translation is CATSALDTQYF.

The gene calls are TRBV29-1 and TRBJ1-2; possibly TRBD1 for D (6 bases). Trimming left V 7 bases short and J 11 bases short, with 14 bases between. The CDR3 covers 10 residues. The germline V gene has CDR1 SQVTM and CDR2 ANQGSEA. CDR3 sequence (DNA): TGCAGCGGCCGGACAGAGGGGTACACCTTC. Protein: CSGRTEGYTF.

With respect to this clonotype: A much larger clone lies a single base off, so this may be a read error. The J gene is TRBJ1-5, the V gene TRBV2, with D unresolved. This CDR3 has 21 residues. Trimming took 3 bases from V and 0 from J, leaving 27 bases between them. Looked up from germline, CDR1 is SNHLY and CDR2 is FYNNEI. The CDR3 loop reads CASSDSGRAEENWYSNQPQHF. The DNA of the CDR3 is TGTGCCAGCAGTGATAGTGGTAGGGCAGAGGAGAACTGGTATAGCAATCAGCCCCAGCATTTT.

The chain joins TRBV19 to TRBJ2-6; 12 positions agree with TRBD1. V shed 11 bases and J 2 bases; nucleotides not matched to a gene: 13. Germline CDR1 reads LNHDA; CDR2 reads SQIVND (reference sequence). The CDR3 loop spans 18 amino acids. CDR3 in amino acids: CAWSGDRGQVPGANVLTF. The CDR3 DNA reads TGTGCCTGGAGTGGGGACAGGGGGCAGGTACCTGGGGCCAACGTCCTGACTTTC.

The J gene is TRBJ1-2, the V gene TRBV29-1; no clear D. V was shortened by 7 bases and J by 8 bases, with 11 bases between the two germline ends. CDR1 and CDR2 from the germline V gene are SQVTM and ANQGSEA. CDR3 length equals 10 residues. CDR3 region: CSAVGWGYTF. The CDR3 nucleotides are TGCAGCGCGGTGGGATGGGGCTACACCTTC.

This clonotype has a count of ten or more. CDR3 loop: CASSHWDGAYEQYF. As DNA, the CDR3 is TGTGCCAGCAGCCACTGGGACGGAGCCTACGAGCAGTACTTC. The chain carries TRBV14 and TRBJ2-7, with D perhaps matching TRBD1 or TRBD2 (5 bases each). This CDR3 is 14 amino acids long. Germline V gene data show CDR1 as SGHDN and CDR2 as FVKESK. Trimming pared 3 bases from V and 2 bases from J, leaving 11 bases between.

This chain links TRBV24-1 with TRBJ2-5, with 12 positions matching TRBD2. The germline V gene has CDR1 KGHDR and CDR2 SFDVKD. Trimming took 4 bases from V and 3 from J; bases not matched to a gene: 8. The CDR3 runs 17 residues. Written as DNA, the CDR3 is TGTGCCACCAGTGACCTGACTAGCGGGGGCTATAAAGAGACCCAGTACTTC. Translation: CATSDLTSGGYKETQYF.

In this sample, this clonotype turned up many times. The chain combines TRBV29-1 with TRBJ2-2; D possibly corresponds to TRBD1 (6 bases). Looked up from germline, CDR1 is SQVTM and CDR2 is ANQGSEA. The CDR3 spans 14 residues. The V end lost 7 bases, the J end lost 0 bases, and 12 bases lay between the germline ends. CDR3 coding DNA: TGCAGCGGATACAGGGATTCGAACACCGGGGAGCTGTTTTTT. Residues: CSGYRDSNTGELFF.

The V and J genes are TRBV12-3 or TRBV12-4 and TRBJ1-5; no reliable D call. This CDR3 is built from 13 residues. Trimming removed 3 bases from V and 9 bases from J, with 12 bases in between. Here the CDR3 reads CASSLGSLGPQHF. The CDR3 coding sequence is TGTGCCAGCAGTTTGGGGAGCCTGGGGCCCCAGCATTTT.

At least ten counts were recorded for this clonotype. The chain couples TRBV2 to TRBJ1-6; a possible D gene is TRBD1 (6 bases). Between the trimmed V and J ends, which lost 2 bases and 9 bases, there was a span of 11 bases. Germline CDR1 is SNHLY and CDR2 is FYNNEI. This CDR3 is 14 amino acids long. CDR3 loop: CASSEQGYGSPLHF. The CDR3 DNA is TGTGCCAGCAGTGAACAGGGGTATGGTTCACCCCTCCACTTT.

In this sample, this clonotype turned up many times. The chain employs TRBV20-1 and TRBJ2-5; TRBD2 is a possible D gene (5 bases). Trimming took 0 bases from V and 6 from J, leaving 17 bases between them. The CDR3 runs to 15 residues. Germline CDR1 DFQATT, CDR2 SNEGSKA (reference sequence). CDR3 DNA: TGCAGTGCTAGAGAACTAGGACGGTCAAAACAGACCCAGTACTTC. The encoded protein is CSARELGRSKQTQYF.

In DNA form, the CDR3 reads TGTGCCAGCCGGCCTTACCTAGCGGGGGTCGAGCAGTACTTC. It encodes CASRPYLAGVEQYF. The J gene is TRBJ2-7, the V gene TRBV7-2; TRBD2 aligns across 10 bases. The V gene's germline CDR1 is SGHTA and CDR2 FQGNSA. The CDR3 covers 14 residues. V trimming: 8 bases; J trimming: 6 bases; junction bases outside the gene matches: 10.

This clonotype has a handful of counts. The CDR3 sequence: CASSLAGFRDRLEAFF. DNA of the CDR3: TGTGCCAGCAGCTTAGCCGGCTTCCGGGACAGACTCGAAGCTTTCTTT. The chain has TRBV11-2 and TRBJ1-1, with 7 bases identical to TRBD1. Trimming removed 1 base from V and 8 bases from J; junction bases left unmatched: 13. Germline values: CDR1 SGHAT, CDR2 FQNNGV. The CDR3 covers 16 residues.

In this sample, this clonotype turned up many times. The chain links TRBV2 to TRBJ2-2; D gene ambiguous. The CDR3 has 13 residues. V was shortened by 7 bases and J by 2 bases, with 8 bases between the two germline ends. In germline, CDR1 is SNHLY, CDR2 FYNNEI. The DNA for the CDR3 is TGTGCCAGCACGCCTACTAACACCGGGGAGCTGTTTTTT. Amino acid sequence: CASTPTNTGELFF.